This T cell receptor (beta chain) derives from a study of blood T cell repertoires in COVID-19. Study summary: Material from acute and convalescent COVID-19 was sourced from the United States, Italy and Spain.

The germline gives CDR1 KGHSH, CDR2 LQKENI. The CDR3 length is 18 residues. With 6 bases removed from V and 5 bases from J, the gap between germline ends came to 25 bases. Under the authors' procedure: Reference gene primer amplification gave estimated nucleated cell counts. Only in-frame clones appear in the TCRdb table, and some are missing; sequencing was by immunoSEQ multiplex PCR. V and J calls and clone size are copied from that table; D and trimming were computed from the DNA. The sample records 150,000 or so clones, 70% to 90% being singletons. The origin of this receptor is a man aged 45-60 years with acute or convalescent COVID-19. J is TRBJ2-2 and V is TRBV18, with D uncertain. Sample: peripheral blood. The CDR3 region is CASSPSRLASFWTGELFF. In nucleotides, the CDR3 is TGTGCCAGCTCGCCCTCTCGACTGGCTTCTTTCTGGACCGGGGAGCTGTTTTTT.